Given below is one T cell receptor (beta chain) in context. The antigen is unknown. The CDR3 loop spans 21 amino acids. Per germline, CDR1 SNHLY and CDR2 FYNNEI. V lost 5 bases, J lost 1 base, and 24 bases stayed unmatched. Researchers ran the PCR with 60 Vbeta and 13 Jbeta primers. The method was immunoSEQ multiplex PCR; TCRdb's version includes in-frame clones alone and lacks a portion of them. This table has about 140,000 clones, approximately 82% appearing once. The entry originates in a study of cytomegalovirus exposure and HLA in healthy donors. Background on the study: Previous work identified 117 million unique TCR beta sequences from approximately 190 million T cells. Out of 398 genotyped donors, about 80% belonged to the Caucasian-associated ancestry cluster.

Study results and limitations: In a later analysis, several top co-occurrence clusters appeared linked to parvovirus B19, influenza, CMV and Epstein-Barr virus.

The chain is built from TRBV2 and TRBJ1-1; TRBD1 matches 8 bases. Sequenced input: PBMCs. The receptor was derived from a man between 18 and 35 years old in good health and CMV-seropositive. In nucleotides, the CDR3 is TGTGCCAGCAGTCTTCGCAGGGGGCGCACGGACGGTGGGATGGCGAACACTGAAGCTTTCTTT. It yields the protein CASSLRRGRTDGGMANTEAFF.